Each of the 13 T cell receptor beta chains below was sequenced from the same sample in a study of OX40 agonist ivuxolimab in advanced cancers. The method was immunoSEQ multiplex PCR; TCRdb's version includes in-frame clones alone and lacks a portion of them. Here the sample spans roughly 53,000 clones, about four fifths being singletons. Material: CD4+ or CD8+ T cells sorted from blood, obtained in a trial of the OX40 agonist ivuxolimab. The receptors come from an adult with an advanced solid tumor such as melanoma, head and neck, liver or kidney cancer.

V is TRBV18 and J is TRBJ1-5; D unclear. The CDR3 runs to 16 residues. CDR1 KGHSH and CDR2 LQKENI come from the germline V gene. V lost 3 bases and J lost 6, with 18 bases in between. The CDR3 nucleotides are TGTGCCAGCTCACCGGAGGCAGCCCACAACGGTCAGCCCCAGCATTTT. Amino acid sequence: CASSPEAAHNGQPQHF.

This chain joins TRBV10-3 and TRBJ2-1; D is perhaps TRBD2 (5 bases). The CDR3 contains 12 residues. V gave up 6 bases and J gave up 12 bases, with 15 bases separating them. The V gene's germline CDR1 is ENHRY and CDR2 SYGVKD. The CDR3 loop is CAIRPEAGRQFF. DNA of the CDR3: TGTGCCATCAGGCCTGAGGCGGGCAGGCAGTTCTTC.

V and J are TRBV14 and TRBJ1-4; D gene unclear. V was pared by 2 bases and J by 7 bases, with 2 bases between. This CDR3 region has 11 residues. Germline lookup yields CDR1 SGHDN and CDR2 FVKESK. This CDR3 is CASSQFEKLFF. DNA of the CDR3: TGTGCCAGCAGCCAATTTGAAAAACTGTTTTTT.

This sequence joins TRBV25-1 and TRBJ2-1, with 10 nucleotides matching TRBD2. Trimming took 2 bases from V and 6 from J; bases not matched to a gene: 4. The germline V gene encodes CDR1 MGHDK and CDR2 SYGVNS. The CDR3 runs 15 residues. The CDR3: CASSEVSGGLNEQFF. CDR3 sequence (DNA): TGTGCCAGCAGTGAAGTTAGCGGGGGGCTCAATGAGCAGTTCTTC.

The chain couples TRBV30 to TRBJ1-4; D is possibly TRBD1 (5 bases). Deletions cut 4 bases from V and 1 base from J, with 10 bases between. Germline values: CDR1 GTSNPN, CDR2 SVGIG (reference sequence). This CDR3 is built from 14 residues. CDR3 in amino acids: CAWTPGVTNEKLFF. CDR3 bases: TGTGCCTGGACGCCGGGGGTAACTAATGAAAAACTGTTTTTT.

The chain carries TRBV28 and TRBJ1-1, with D possibly TRBD1 on 6 matching bases. Per germline, CDR1 MDHEN and CDR2 SYDVKM. This CDR3 is built from 14 residues. Trimming took off 10 bases at V and 4 bases at J, with 19 bases between the two ends. CDR3: CATLMGGKGTEAFF. As DNA, the CDR3 is TGTGCCACCCTTATGGGGGGCAAGGGCACTGAAGCTTTCTTT.

The V gene is TRBV7-9, the J gene TRBJ2-1, with a weak D call TRBD1 (6 bases). The CDR3 length is 15 residues. The V gene's germline CDR1 is SEHNR and CDR2 FQNEAQ (reference sequence). Trimming removed 4 bases from V and 5 bases from J, with 15 bases in between. The CDR3 sequence is CASSSQGLEDNEQFF. The CDR3 bases are TGTGCCAGCAGCTCACAGGGCTTAGAGGACAATGAGCAGTTCTTC.

This chain links TRBV6-1 with TRBJ1-5, with a weak D call TRBD1 (6 bases). Germline assignment: CDR1 MNHNS and CDR2 SASEGT. This CDR3 region has 11 residues. Trimming left V 6 bases short and J 9 bases short, with 9 bases between. The CDR3 protein is CASRQGRPQHF. The CDR3 DNA reads as TGTGCCAGCAGACAGGGTCGGCCCCAGCATTTT.

J is TRBJ1-1 and V is TRBV5-6; 8 nucleotides line up with TRBD1. V gave up 4 bases and J gave up 8 bases; unmatched junction bases: 10. The CDR3 length is 14 residues. Germline CDR1 reads SGHDT; CDR2 reads YYEEEE. CDR3 nucleotides: TGTGCCAGCAGCGTTCAGGGGGCTTTTGGAGAAGCTTTCTTT. The encoded protein is CASSVQGAFGEAFF.

This clone was detected only once. V gene TRBV19 combines with J gene TRBJ1-1, with D possibly TRBD1 on 5 matching bases. CDR3 length equals 13 residues. Germline CDR1 and CDR2: LNHDA and SQIVND (reference sequence). V shed 7 bases and J shed 10 bases, with 19 bases lying between them. The CDR3 reads CASTSPVGVRAFF. The CDR3 coding sequence is TGTGCCAGTACTTCCCCCGTGGGGGTCCGAGCTTTCTTT.

The chain recombines TRBV19 with TRBJ1-3; possible D gene TRBD1, 5 bases. Germline V gives CDR1 LNHDA, CDR2 SQIVND (reference sequence). The CDR3 is 14 residues long. Trimming cost V 5 bases and J 3 bases, with 11 bases left between them. In DNA form, the CDR3 reads TGTGCCAGTAGTTTTCCAGGGCATGGAAACACCATATATTTT. It is translated as CASSFPGHGNTIYF.

The chain joins TRBV5-1 to TRBJ2-3; D gene unclear. The CDR3 consists of 13 residues. Per the germline V gene, CDR1 is SGHRS and CDR2 is YFSETQ. V shed 4 bases and J shed 4 bases, with 10 bases lying between them. This chain's CDR3 is CASSPRAADTQYF. The CDR3 bases are TGCGCCAGCAGCCCCCGGGCCGCAGATACGCAGTATTTT.

The J gene is TRBJ2-3, the V gene TRBV30; D might be TRBD1 or TRBD2, each matching 5 bases. V lost 0 bases and J 5 bases, leaving 15 bases between the germline ends. Germline lookup yields CDR1 GTSNPN and CDR2 SVGIG (reference sequence). The CDR3 is made up of 15 amino acids. The CDR3 sequence is CAWSVRGIWGDTQYF. The DNA for the CDR3 is TGTGCCTGGAGTGTACGGGGCATTTGGGGAGATACGCAGTATTTT.